This T cell receptor (beta chain) was retrieved from a study of T-cell reconstitution after alpha-beta-depleted transplantation in children. The authors prepared the TCRbeta library with unique molecular identifiers. MiXCR, run by TCRdb on the PCR reads, gives a single entry per CDR3 protein. The sample records about 540,000 distinct CDR3 sequences, around 16% being singletons. This clonotype has more than one count but fewer than ten. Germline CDR1 and CDR2: MNHEY and SMNVEV (reference sequence). V was trimmed by 3 bases and J by 6 bases, leaving 15 bases between them. This CDR3 is built from 14 residues.

This TCR came from a human donor who donated a stem cell graft to a child with acute lymphoblastic leukemia. Sequenced material: PBMCs from the stem cell graft donor, taken from the stem cell graft. The chain links TRBV27 to TRBJ2-7; D gene unclear. CDR3 protein: CASSFGPTGLEQYF. CDR3 nucleotides: TGTGCCAGCAGTTTTGGGCCCACCGGCCTCGAGCAGTACTTC.